These 17 T cell receptor beta chains came from one sample sequenced in a study of blood T cell repertoires in COVID-19. The assay was immunoSEQ multiplex PCR, and TCRdb's table has in-frame clones only and misses some. The sample lists approximately 280,000 clones; 85% were seen once. Specimen: PBMCs or T cells enriched from blood (not recorded which). Every receptor here comes from a woman aged 50 to 60 who had recovered from COVID-19.

The rearrangement joins TRBV21-1 to TRBJ1-2. TRBV21-1 is given as a pseudogene. The CDR3 length is 15 residues. DNA of the CDR3: TGTGCCAGCAGCAAAACCCTAAGAGGTGGATATGGCTACACCTTC. Translation gives CASSKTLRGGYGYTF.

The V gene is TRBV27, the J gene TRBJ1-6, with D possibly matching TRBD1 (6 bases). V dropped 2 bases and J dropped 6 bases, with 11 bases sitting between them. There are 15 residues in the CDR3. The germline gives CDR1 MNHEY, CDR2 SMNVEV (reference sequence). CDR3 sequence reads: CASSLGTMGNSPLHF. The CDR3 DNA follows: TGTGCCAGCAGTTTAGGGACAATGGGTAATTCACCCCTCCACTTT.

The J gene is TRBJ2-3, the V gene TRBV2; TRBD1 is a possible D gene (6 bases). Germline V lookup: CDR1 SNHLY, CDR2 FYNNEI. The V and J ends lost 6 bases and 0 bases respectively, with 13 bases between them. This CDR3 is 15 amino acids long. For the CDR3, the DNA is TGTGCCAGCAGGACGGACAGACATAGCACAGATACGCAGTATTTT. Translation: CASRTDRHSTDTQYF.

The gene calls are TRBV6-5 and TRBJ2-7; 10 bases match TRBD2. The germline V gene encodes CDR1 MNHEY and CDR2 SVGAGI. CDR3 length: 15 amino acids. The junction had 6 bases not matched to a gene; V was cut back by 2 bases and J by 5 bases. The chain's CDR3 is CASSYTSGKGNEQYF. The CDR3 nucleotides are TGTGCCAGCAGTTACACTAGCGGGAAGGGCAACGAGCAGTACTTC.

CDR3 loop: CASSPGAGSADTQYF. CDR3 nucleotide sequence: TGTGCCAGCAGCCCAGGAGCGGGAAGCGCAGATACGCAGTATTTT. This chain joins TRBV5-6 and TRBJ2-3, with TRBD2 matching 7 bases. Germline V gene lookup returns CDR1 SGHDT and CDR2 YYEEEE. There are 15 residues in the CDR3. Trimming cost V 4 bases and J 4 bases; bases outside gene matches: 9.

V and J are TRBV10-3 and TRBJ1-1; a weak D match, TRBD1 (5 bases). Between the trimmed V and J ends, which lost 6 bases and 2 bases, there was a span of 10 bases. The CDR3 is 13 amino acids. Germline CDR1 reads ENHRY; CDR2 reads SYGVKD. This CDR3 is CAIRARVNTEAFF. CDR3 DNA sequence: TGTGCCATCAGGGCCAGGGTTAACACTGAAGCTTTCTTT.

J is TRBJ1-2 and V is TRBV5-1; D ambiguous. The CDR3 length is 14 residues. V lost 0 bases to trimming and J lost 4 bases, with 10 bases between them. Germline CDR1 SGHRS, CDR2 YFSETQ. CDR3 in DNA: TGCGCCAGCAGCTTGGCGCAGAATTCCTATGGCTACACCTTC. It encodes CASSLAQNSYGYTF.

V is TRBV24-1 and J is TRBJ1-1; D unresolved. This CDR3 has 18 amino acids. V gave up 0 bases and J gave up 1 base, with 17 bases separating them. Germline V CDR1 and CDR2: KGHDR, SFDVKD. Here the CDR3 reads CATSDLHLSKPGNTEAFF. DNA for the CDR3: TGTGCCACCAGTGATTTGCATCTATCTAAACCCGGGAACACTGAAGCTTTCTTT.

This clone was counted a single time. The gene calls are TRBV7-6 and TRBJ1-2; D unclear. Germline V CDR1 and CDR2: SGHVS, FNYEAQ. This CDR3 is 14 amino acids long. V was shortened by 0 bases and J by 7 bases, with 12 bases between the two germline ends. The CDR3 spells CASSLAQSQRGYTF. In nucleotides, the CDR3 is TGTGCCAGCAGCTTAGCGCAAAGTCAGCGTGGCTACACCTTC.

The V and J genes are TRBV19 and TRBJ1-5; TRBD1 agrees at 8 bases. From germline, CDR1 is LNHDA and CDR2 SQIVND (reference sequence). This CDR3 has 15 amino acids. V lost 4 bases, J lost 2 bases, and 4 bases stayed unmatched. The CDR3 nucleotides read TGTGCCAGTAGTAAACCGGACAGGGGCAATCAGCCCCAGCATTTT. Translation gives CASSKPDRGNQPQHF.

This chain uses TRBV10-3 with TRBJ1-1, with no clear D. Germline V gene sequence: CDR1 ENHRY, CDR2 SYGVKD. Trimming took 8 bases from V and 1 from J, leaving 8 bases between them. CDR3 size: 12 residues. The CDR3 region has the DNA TGTGCCATCGGCAAGAAGAACACTGAAGCTTTCTTT. Translating gives CAIGKKNTEAFF.

This clone was counted a few times. Other DNA sequences in the same sample also yield this CDR3. V gene TRBV7-2 combines with J gene TRBJ1-5; maybe TRBD1 (5 bases). The CDR3 has 15 amino acids. With 0 bases removed from V and 3 bases from J, the gap between germline ends came to 9 bases. Looked up from germline, CDR1 is SGHTA and CDR2 is FQGNSA. CDR3 sequence (DNA): TGTGCCAGCAGCTTAGCGGGGCAGGTCAATCAGCCCCAGCATTTT. The encoded protein is CASSLAGQVNQPQHF.

CDR3 amino acids: CASSQKAQGTHQPQHF. The CDR3 DNA reads TGTGCCAGCAGCCAAAAGGCACAGGGTACCCATCAGCCCCAGCATTTT. The chain is built from TRBV5-6 and TRBJ1-5; tentatively, D is TRBD1 (6 bases). V was pared by 4 bases and J by 5 bases, with 19 bases between. Germline CDR1 SGHDT, CDR2 YYEEEE. The CDR3 runs to 16 residues.

The gene calls are TRBV23-1 and TRBJ1-1; D is ambiguous. TRBV23-1 is an open reading frame whose function is uncertain. V lost 0 bases, J lost 0 bases, and 11 bases lay in between. CDR3 length: 16 residues. The CDR3 DNA is TGCGCCAGCAGTCAATCGCACTCAGGTTTGAACACTGAAGCTTTCTTT. Amino acid sequence: CASSQSHSGLNTEAFF.

The V gene is TRBV25-1, the J gene TRBJ2-7, with 7 bases identical to TRBD1. The ends lost 6 bases at V and 2 bases at J; junction bases unmatched: 4. Per germline, CDR1 MGHDK and CDR2 SYGVNS. The CDR3 runs to 13 residues. The DNA for the CDR3 is TGTGCCAGCAGACCGACAGGGCCCTACGAGCAGTACTTC. Translating it yields CASRPTGPYEQYF.

This chain uses TRBV9 with TRBJ2-1; 10 bases match TRBD2. V shed 0 bases and J 7 bases; nucleotides not matched to a gene: 4. Germline V gene sequence: CDR1 SGDLS, CDR2 YYNGEE. The CDR3 runs to 15 residues. DNA of the CDR3: TGTGCCAGCAGCGTAGTCCTAGCGGGGGCAAATGAGCAGTTCTTC. This translates into CASSVVLAGANEQFF.

The genes are TRBV7-3 and TRBJ1-6, with D perhaps matching TRBD1 (5 bases). Germline V gene lookup returns CDR1 SGHTA and CDR2 FQGTGA. The CDR3 loop spans 17 amino acids. V was pared by 1 base and J by 2 bases, with 12 bases between. CDR3 bases: TGTGCCAGCAGCTTAATGCCCCAGGGTACCTATAATTCACCCCTCCACTTT. It specifies CASSLMPQGTYNSPLHF.